This TCR beta chain appears in the sequencing data of a study of blood T cell repertoires in COVID-19. About the study: Samples came from the United States, Italy and Spain, spanning acute and convalescent COVID-19. From T cells, B-cell-depleted T cells, or PBMCs came the material, which was cDNA or gDNA.

This CDR3 has 14 amino acids. Germline CDR1 reads PRHDT; CDR2 reads FYEKMQ (reference sequence). Unmatched junction bases numbered 5, after V lost 3 bases and J lost 6 bases. This clone was counted once. The authors' processing: Quantification of nucleated cells was approximated via reference gene primer amplification. Produced via immunoSEQ multiplex PCR; TCRdb's table is partial and in-frame only. The DNA was the basis for D and trimming; V, J and clone size are from that table. The repertoire consists of 200,000 to 250,000 clones, with 85% to 90% occurring once and the leading ten covering roughly 2.7%. Followed longitudinally, the Seattle patients had been enrolled during active infection.

The V gene is TRBV13, the J gene TRBJ2-1, with 7 nucleotides matching TRBD2. The source material was peripheral blood. This clonotype originated in a man in his thirties or forties with COVID-19, enrolled during active disease. CDR3 nucleotides: TGTGCCAGCAGCTTCCGACTAGCCGCCAATGAGCAGTTCTTC. This gives the protein CASSFRLAANEQFF.